A selection of T cell receptor beta chains follows, all from one sample in a study of blood T cell repertoires in COVID-19. TCRdb's copy holds only in-frame clones and misses some; the assay was immunoSEQ multiplex PCR. This table holds some 240,000 clones, over 80% found once. Sequences were obtained from peripheral blood. Source of these receptors: a woman aged 70-85 years with COVID-19, enrolled during active disease. Both conserved end residues are part of each CDR3. The D gene is left open where the match is weak. The size of a clone is reported for some rows only, either as once, few or many, or as a class for expanded clones.

D: TRBD1
V: TRBV27
size: once
J: TRBJ1-2
CDR3: CASSPTWDRVGGYTF
DNA: TGTGCCAGCAGTCCTACCTGGGACAGGGTTGGTGGCTACACCTTC

D: .
V: TRBV2
size: .
J: TRBJ2-7
CDR3: CASSIRREDYEQYF
DNA: TGTGCCAGCAGTATCCGCAGGGAGGATTACGAGCAGTACTTC

D: .
V: TRBV30
size: few
J: TRBJ1-1
CDR3: CASRKNTEAFF
DNA: TGTGCCAGCCGAAAGAACACTGAAGCTTTCTTT

D: TRBD2
V: TRBV29-1
size: .
J: TRBJ2-3
CDR3: CSVEAGGGTDTQYF
DNA: TGCAGCGTTGAAGCGGGAGGGGGCACAGATACGCAGTATTTT

D: TRBD1
V: TRBV24-1
size: .
J: TRBJ2-3
CDR3: CASGTGGTDTQYF
DNA: TGTGCCTCCGGGACAGGGGGCACAGATACGCAGTATTTT

D: TRBD1
V: TRBV19
size: .
J: TRBJ2-4
CDR3: CASREGQGGKGKNIQYF
DNA: TGTGCCAGTAGGGAAGGACAGGGCGGAAAGGGCAAAAACATTCAGTACTTC

D: .
V: TRBV29-1
size: .
J: TRBJ1-3
CDR3: CSVDLQGGGNTIYF
DNA: TGCAGCGTTGACTTACAGGGCGGAGGAAACACCATATATTTT

D: TRBD1
V: TRBV9
size: few
J: TRBJ1-4
CDR3: CASSVGRGRTANEKLFF
DNA: TGTGCCAGCAGCGTAGGGAGGGGGCGTACAGCTAATGAAAAACTGTTTTTT

D: .
V: TRBV7-3
size: .
J: TRBJ1-5
CDR3: CASSLTGESNQPQHF
DNA: TGTGCCAGCAGCTTAACCGGGGAAAGCAATCAGCCCCAGCATTTT

D: TRBD2
V: TRBV2
size: .
J: TRBJ2-3
CDR3: CARTLGTSGSSDTQYF
DNA: TGTGCCAGAACCTTGGGGACTAGCGGTTCTTCAGATACGCAGTATTTT

D: .
V: TRBV6-5
size: .
J: TRBJ2-7
CDR3: CASSTSGTYEQYF
DNA: TGTGCCAGCAGTACCAGCGGAACCTACGAGCAGTACTTC

D: TRBD2
V: TRBV3-1/TRBV3-2
size: .
J: TRBJ2-7
CDR3: CASSQGTSTKSEQYF
DNA: TGTGCCAGCAGCCAAGGGACTAGTACGAAAAGCGAGCAGTACTTC

D: .
V: TRBV28
size: .
J: TRBJ1-6
CDR3: CASRYIRESPLHF
DNA: TGTGCCAGCAGATACATCCGGGAATCACCCCTCCACTTT

D: TRBD2
V: TRBV28
size: .
J: TRBJ2-3
CDR3: CASSLWRAGGTDTQYF
DNA: TGTGCCAGCAGTTTATGGAGAGCGGGAGGTACAGATACGCAGTATTTT

D: TRBD1
V: TRBV9
size: .
J: TRBJ1-4
CDR3: CASSPRTGEGINEKLFF
DNA: TGTGCCAGCAGCCCTCGGACAGGGGAGGGGATTAATGAAAAACTGTTTTTT

D: TRBD1
V: TRBV14
size: .
J: TRBJ2-7
CDR3: CASSHGQGMGSYEQYF
DNA: TGTGCCAGCAGCCATGGACAGGGGATGGGATCCTACGAGCAGTACTTC

D: TRBD1
V: TRBV27
size: .
J: TRBJ2-2
CDR3: CASSRGQTNTGELFF
DNA: TGTGCCAGCAGTCGGGGACAGACGAACACCGGGGAGCTGTTTTTT

D: .
V: TRBV12-3/TRBV12-4
size: .
J: TRBJ1-1
CDR3: CASTSDITEAFF
DNA: TGTGCCAGCACCTCCGACATCACTGAAGCTTTCTTT

D: .
V: TRBV11-3
size: .
J: TRBJ2-7
CDR3: CASSSFGRFSYEQYF
DNA: TGTGCCAGCAGCTCCTTTGGGCGATTCTCCTACGAGCAGTACTTC

D: TRBD2
V: TRBV28
size: .
J: TRBJ2-2
CDR3: CASRIAPSGRNTGELFF
DNA: TGTGCCAGCAGAATTGCCCCTAGCGGTCGGAACACCGGGGAGCTGTTTTTT

D: TRBD1
V: TRBV27
size: .
J: TRBJ1-1
CDR3: CASSSDRGTEAFF
DNA: TGTGCCAGCAGTTCGGACAGGGGCACTGAAGCTTTCTTT

D: TRBD1
V: TRBV7-3
size: .
J: TRBJ1-2
CDR3: CASSPTGHYGYTF
DNA: TGTGCCAGCAGCCCGACAGGGCACTATGGCTACACCTTC

D: .
V: TRBV28
size: .
J: TRBJ1-1
CDR3: CASSSAGTTNTEAFF
DNA: TGTGCCAGCAGTTCTGCCGGGACAACGAACACTGAAGCTTTCTTT

D: TRBD1
V: TRBV5-1
size: .
J: TRBJ1-1
CDR3: CASSLRTGGEPEAFF
DNA: TGCGCCAGCAGCCTCCGGACAGGGGGCGAGCCTGAAGCTTTCTTT

D: .
V: TRBV20-1
size: once
J: TRBJ2-7
CDR3: CSASLQQLGHDYEQYF
DNA: TGCAGTGCTAGTCTACAGCAGCTGGGCCATGATTACGAGCAGTACTTC

D: .
V: TRBV7-9
size: .
J: TRBJ2-7
CDR3: CASSFRLQGGEQYF
DNA: TGTGCCAGCAGCTTTCGGCTTCAGGGGGGCGAGCAGTACTTC

D: .
V: TRBV7-2
size: .
J: TRBJ2-7
CDR3: CASSPRSGTYEQYF
DNA: TGTGCCAGCAGCCCCCGATCAGGGACCTACGAGCAGTACTTC

D: .
V: TRBV7-2
size: .
J: TRBJ2-1
CDR3: CASSLGSGYEQFF
DNA: TGTGCCAGCAGCTTGGGGAGTGGCTATGAGCAGTTCTTC

D: .
V: TRBV20-1
size: .
J: TRBJ1-1
CDR3: CSASHGTPTRDTEAFF
DNA: TGCAGTGCTAGTCACGGGACTCCCACGAGGGACACTGAAGCTTTCTTT